This TCR beta chain comes out of a study of vaccination and CD4 T cells after COVID-19. Treatment in this sample: approximately 11-day PBMC culture with coronavirus spike peptide pools or control peptides (ViraFEST assay). Scientists ran DNA taken from cultured CD4+ T cells through the Oncomine TCR Beta short-read assay for sequencing. TCRdb recomputed calls from the PCR reads with MiXCR, one row per CDR3 protein. The repertoire has roughly 20,000 distinct CDR3 sequences, approximately 44% of them found once; the top ten carry 3%. This clonotype was seen more than once but under ten times. The antigen is unknown. This receptor was identified in a human donor who had recovered from COVID-19. Sample: CD4+ T cells from blood, cultured in vitro, taken after SARS-CoV-2 vaccination.

The CDR3 here is CASSGPGQTNTEAFF. The CDR3 DNA sequence: TGTGCCAGCAGTGGACCGGGACAGACTAACACTGAAGCTTTCTTT. The chain couples TRBV2 to TRBJ1-1; 7 bases map to TRBD1. Trimming at V came to 4 bases and at J to 2 bases, leaving 7 bases not matched to a gene. This CDR3 spans 15 amino acids. The germline V gene encodes CDR1 SNHLY and CDR2 FYNNEI.